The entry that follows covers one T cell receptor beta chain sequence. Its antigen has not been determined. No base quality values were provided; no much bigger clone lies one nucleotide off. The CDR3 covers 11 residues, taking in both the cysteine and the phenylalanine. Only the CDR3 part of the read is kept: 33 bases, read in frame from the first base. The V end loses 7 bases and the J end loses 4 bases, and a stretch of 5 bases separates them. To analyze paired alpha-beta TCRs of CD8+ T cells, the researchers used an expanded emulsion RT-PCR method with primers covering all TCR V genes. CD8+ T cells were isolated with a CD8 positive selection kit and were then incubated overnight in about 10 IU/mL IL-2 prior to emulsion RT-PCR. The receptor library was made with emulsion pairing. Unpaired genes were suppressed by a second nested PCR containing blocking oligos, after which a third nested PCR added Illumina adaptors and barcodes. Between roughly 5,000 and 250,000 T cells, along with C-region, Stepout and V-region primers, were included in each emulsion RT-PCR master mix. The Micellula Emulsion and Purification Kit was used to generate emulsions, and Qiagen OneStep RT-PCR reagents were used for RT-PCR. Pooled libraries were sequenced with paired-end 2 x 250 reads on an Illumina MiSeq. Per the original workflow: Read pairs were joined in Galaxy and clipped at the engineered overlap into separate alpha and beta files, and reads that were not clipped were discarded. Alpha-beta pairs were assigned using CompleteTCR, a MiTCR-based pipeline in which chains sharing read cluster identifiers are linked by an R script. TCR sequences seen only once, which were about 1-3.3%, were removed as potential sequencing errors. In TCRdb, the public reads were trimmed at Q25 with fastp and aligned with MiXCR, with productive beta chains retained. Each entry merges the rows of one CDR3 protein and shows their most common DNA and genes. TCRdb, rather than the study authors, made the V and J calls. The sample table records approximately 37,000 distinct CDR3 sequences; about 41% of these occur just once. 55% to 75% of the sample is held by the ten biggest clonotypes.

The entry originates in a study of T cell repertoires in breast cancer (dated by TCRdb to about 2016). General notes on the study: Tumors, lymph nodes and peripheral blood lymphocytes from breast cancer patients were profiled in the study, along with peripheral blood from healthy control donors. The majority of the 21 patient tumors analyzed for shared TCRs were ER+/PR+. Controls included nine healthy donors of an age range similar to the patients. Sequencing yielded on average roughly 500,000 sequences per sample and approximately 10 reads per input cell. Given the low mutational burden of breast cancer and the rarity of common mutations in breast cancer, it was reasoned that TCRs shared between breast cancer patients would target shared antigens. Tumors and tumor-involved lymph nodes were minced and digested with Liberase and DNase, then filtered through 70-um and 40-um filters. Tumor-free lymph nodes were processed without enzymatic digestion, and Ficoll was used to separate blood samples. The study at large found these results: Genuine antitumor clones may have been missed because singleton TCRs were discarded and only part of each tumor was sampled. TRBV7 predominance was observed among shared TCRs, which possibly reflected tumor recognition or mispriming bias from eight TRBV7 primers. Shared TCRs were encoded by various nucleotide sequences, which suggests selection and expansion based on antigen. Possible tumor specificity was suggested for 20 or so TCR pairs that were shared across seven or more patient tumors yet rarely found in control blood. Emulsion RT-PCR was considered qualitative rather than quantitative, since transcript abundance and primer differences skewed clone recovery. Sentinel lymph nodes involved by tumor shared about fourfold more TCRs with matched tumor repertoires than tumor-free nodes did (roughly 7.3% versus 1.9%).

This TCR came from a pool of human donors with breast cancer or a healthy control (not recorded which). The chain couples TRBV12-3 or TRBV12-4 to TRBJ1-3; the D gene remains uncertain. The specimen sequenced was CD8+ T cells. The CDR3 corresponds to CASTRGNTIYF. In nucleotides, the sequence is TGTGCCAGCACTAGAGGAAACACCATATATTTT.